The rows below give T cell receptor beta chains drawn from one sample of a study of cytomegalovirus exposure and HLA in healthy donors. Data came from immunoSEQ multiplex PCR; TCRdb stores just in-frame clones and leaves some out. The sample consists of around 150,000 clones, around 75% of them appearing once. The sequencing input was PBMCs. The receptor set was obtained from a male donor in good health and CMV-seronegative. CDR3s include the opening cysteine and the closing phenylalanine or tryptophan. A D gene is named only where the DNA matches it firmly. A clone size is listed for some rows: how often the clone was seen (once, few, many), or a class if it is expanded.

V	size	D	J	DNA	CDR3
TRBV19	-	-	TRBJ1-5	TGTGCCAGTAGTCCCAAGAGTCCCCGCCCCCAGCATTTT	CASSPKSPRPQHF
TRBV4-1	-	TRBD1	TRBJ2-7	TGCGCCAGCAGAACAGGGGCCAGCTCCTACGAGCAGTACTTC	CASRTGASSYEQYF
TRBV19	once	-	TRBJ1-3	TGTGCCACAAAACCGGGGGGCACTGACCTTGGAAACACCATATATTTT	CATKPGGTDLGNTIYF
TRBV5-1	few	-	TRBJ2-7	TGCGCCAGCAGCTTGGGACAGGCTAACGCCTACGAGCAGTACTTC	CASSLGQANAYEQYF
TRBV7-8	many	-	TRBJ2-5	TGTGCCAGCAGCTTAGTGTTAGTCGGGCAGGGAGAGACCCAGTACTTC	CASSLVLVGQGETQYF
TRBV5-1	-	TRBD1	TRBJ1-3	TGCGCCAGCAGCTCTTCATTACAGGGGGCGGAAGGAAACACCATATATTTT	CASSSSLQGAEGNTIYF
TRBV15	-	-	TRBJ1-2	TGTGCCACCAGCAGAGATTTCGTATCAGGGGAAGAGGGCTACACCTTC	CATSRDFVSGEEGYTF
TRBV18	-	TRBD1	TRBJ1-5	TGTGCCAGCTCCTCCGGGACAGGGGGACAGCCCCAGCATTTT	CASSSGTGGQPQHF
TRBV5-1	-	-	TRBJ2-1	TGCGCCAGCAGCTTGGGGGTAGGGGGGGGTGAGCAGTTCTTC	CASSLGVGGGEQFF
TRBV4-1	-	-	TRBJ1-1	TGCGCCAGCAGCCAAGCCTACGCGGGGGCAGCTTTCTTT	CASSQAYAGAAFF
TRBV5-4	few	-	TRBJ1-5	TGTGCCAGCAGCTTGGCAGGGGGCAATCAGCCCCAGCATTTT	CASSLAGGNQPQHF
TRBV5-1	-	TRBD1	TRBJ1-4	TGCGCCAGCAGCTTGGCCCAACAGGGGGGTGAAAAACTGTTTTTT	CASSLAQQGGEKLFF
TRBV6-5	-	-	TRBJ2-1	TGTGCCAGCAGTTCAGTTGTAGCAGGGGTGAATGAGCAGTTCTTC	CASSSVVAGVNEQFF
TRBV7-6	-	-	TRBJ2-7	TGTGCCAGCAGCCTCCGGGACAAGGTCTACGAGCAGTACTTC	CASSLRDKVYEQYF
TRBV5-1	-	-	TRBJ2-2	TGCGCCAGCAGCTTGGGAGGAGGCACCGGGGAGCTGTTTTTT	CASSLGGGTGELFF
TRBV7-6	-	TRBD1	TRBJ1-4	TGTGCCAGCAGCTCAAACAGGGGACCTAATGAAAAACTGTTTTTT	CASSSNRGPNEKLFF
TRBV7-9	-	TRBD1	TRBJ2-7	TGTGCCAGCAGCGTCTACCGGGACAGCTACGAGCAGTACTTC	CASSVYRDSYEQYF
TRBV7-6	-	TRBD1	TRBJ2-3	TGTGCCAGCAGCTCTAGACAGGGAGCAGATACGCAGTATTTT	CASSSRQGADTQYF
TRBV7-9	-	TRBD1	TRBJ1-2	TGTGCCAGCAGCTCCTCATTTGACAGGGGGCTAGACAAGACGGATGGCTACACCTTC	CASSSSFDRGLDKTDGYTF
TRBV6-1	-	-	TRBJ2-5	TGTGCCAGCAACTCGCGGCAGTACTTC	CASNSRQYF
TRBV19	-	TRBD2	TRBJ2-3	TGTGCCAGTAGTTTAAGCGGGGGGAGCACAGATACGCAGTATTTT	CASSLSGGSTDTQYF
TRBV4-1	-	-	TRBJ1-6	TGCGCCAGCAGCCAACTCGGGACACTGGACAATTCACCCCTCCACTTT	CASSQLGTLDNSPLHF
TRBV7-9	-	-	TRBJ2-7	TGTGCCAGCAGCTTTAAACGGGGGGCTTTGGACGAGCAGTACTTC	CASSFKRGALDEQYF
TRBV7-8	once	TRBD2	TRBJ2-7	TGTGCCAGCAGCCGGACTAGCAGGGGATACGAGCAGTACTTC	CASSRTSRGYEQYF
TRBV29-1	-	TRBD2	TRBJ2-7	TGCAGCGCCCAAGGCGGGTCTAGCGGGGCCTACGAGCAGTACTTC	CSAQGGSSGAYEQYF
TRBV11-2	-	TRBD1	TRBJ1-2	TGTGCCAGCAGCTTCTCGGGACAGCAGTTGCGTGGCTACACCTTC	CASSFSGQQLRGYTF
TRBV27	-	TRBD2	TRBJ2-2	TGTGCCAGCAGTTCCTGGACTAGCGGGAGGAACACCGGGGAGCTGTTTTTT	CASSSWTSGRNTGELFF
TRBV2	-	-	TRBJ2-3	TGTGCCAGCAGTCGAGGTTCCTCCACAGATACGCAGTATTTT	CASSRGSSTDTQYF
TRBV11-2	-	-	TRBJ2-5	TGTGCCAGCAGCTTGGGACTGAGCCCCGAGACCCAGTACTTC	CASSLGLSPETQYF
TRBV6-5	-	-	TRBJ1-1	TGTGCCAGCAGTCCACAGGGTCAGAACACTGAAGCTTTCTTT	CASSPQGQNTEAFF